This T cell receptor beta chain was captured by sequencing in a study of T cells in Graves' hyperthyroidism and ophthalmopathy. General study results and limits: Within blood appeared most thyroid clonotypes that had expanded above 0.001.

This clonotype was found many times. Its cognate antigen is unknown. Amplification of TCR beta CDR3 regions used RNA as the template. TCR CDR3 regions were first amplified by RT-PCR with HTBI primers. TCRdb re-analysed the multiplex PCR reads in MiXCR, keeping a single row per CDR3 protein. The top ten clones hold approximately 7.5% of a sample with roughly 570,000 distinct CDR3 sequences, roughly 50% of them seen once. Exclusion criteria comprised uncontrolled infection, other autoimmune disease, pregnancy or lactation. The V gene lost 0 bases and the J gene lost 5 bases, with 11 bases spanning the gap. This CDR3 has 16 amino acids. The germline CDR1 and CDR2 sequences are LGHNA and YNFKEQ.

Sequencing was carried out using peripheral blood or thyroid tissue (not recorded which). The receptor was isolated from a young woman with Graves' hyperthyroidism. The chain links TRBV4-2 to TRBJ1-6; perhaps TRBD1 as D (5 bases). The CDR3 coding sequence is TGTGCCAGCAGCCAAGAAACGGTCAGGGATAATTCACCCCTCCACTTT. Translating gives CASSQETVRDNSPLHF.